This entry is about one TCR beta chain. Its specificity is not known. 60 Vbeta and 13 Jbeta primers were used in PCR. The data were produced by immunoSEQ multiplex PCR, yet TCRdb's version contains in-frame clones alone and is incomplete. The repertoire holds around 190,000 clones, 60% to 80% seen once, with less than 3.5% in the top ten. The entry originates in a study of cytomegalovirus exposure and HLA in healthy donors. Study-wide context: A prior study identified 100 million to 130 million unique TCR beta sequences from about 179 million T cells.

Germline assignment: CDR1 MGHRA and CDR2 YSYEKL. V gave up 3 bases and J gave up 2 bases; unmatched junction bases: 3. CDR3 length equals 15 residues. Study outcomes and limitations: Cytomegalovirus association was assigned to more than 150 TCR beta chains. Across all donors, roughly uniform sequencing depth was an assumption of the presence/absence analyses.

The specimen was PBMCs. The TCR sequence derives from a woman aged 30 to 39 in good health and CMV-seronegative. The chain joins TRBV4-1 to TRBJ2-5, with 10 nucleotides matching TRBD2. The DNA of the CDR3 is TGCGCCAGCAGCCAGACGACTAGCGGGCAAGAGACCCAGTACTTC. It codes for CASSQTTSGQETQYF.